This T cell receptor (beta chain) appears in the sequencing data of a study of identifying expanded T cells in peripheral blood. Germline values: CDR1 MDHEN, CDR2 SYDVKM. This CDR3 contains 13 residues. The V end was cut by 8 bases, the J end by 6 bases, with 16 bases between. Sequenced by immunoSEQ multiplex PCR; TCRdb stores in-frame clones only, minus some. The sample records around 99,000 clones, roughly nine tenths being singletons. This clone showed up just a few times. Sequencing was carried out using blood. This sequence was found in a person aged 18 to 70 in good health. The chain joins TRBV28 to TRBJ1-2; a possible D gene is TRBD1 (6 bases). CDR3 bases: TGTGCCAGCGAATCCAGGGGTTGGGATGGCTACACCTTC. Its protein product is CASESRGWDGYTF.